A single sample is the source of the 26 T cell receptor beta chains below, sequenced in a study of shared clonotypes between healthy human individuals. The method was immunoSEQ multiplex PCR; TCRdb's version includes in-frame clones alone and lacks a portion of them. The sample lists 450,000 to 500,000 clones, 81% occurring once. Sequenced: PBMCs. These receptors came from a woman aged 40-49 years in good health. Some clones in this sample may be carry-over from other donors' samples.

This sequence joins TRBV2 and TRBJ2-2; D is possibly TRBD1 (5 bases). The CDR3 loop spans 13 amino acids. CDR1 is SNHLY and CDR2 is FYNNEI in the germline V gene. Trimming removed 4 bases at V and 7 bases at J, with 10 bases between. The CDR3 protein is CASSGAGIGELFF. In DNA form, the CDR3 reads TGTGCCAGCAGTGGGGCAGGGATCGGGGAGCTGTTTTTT.

On this clone itself: This same CDR3 is encoded by further DNA sequences in the sample. The genes are TRBV2 and TRBJ2-5; 7 positions match TRBD1. CDR1 and CDR2 from the germline V gene are SNHLY and FYNNEI. The CDR3 has 14 residues. J gave up 5 bases and V 6 bases, and 9 bases lay outside the gene matches. The CDR3: CASSPGGRSETQYF. The CDR3 coding sequence is TGTGCCAGCAGCCCAGGGGGTCGATCGGAGACCCAGTACTTC.

The chain employs TRBV7-6 and TRBJ1-1, with TRBD1 identical over 7 bases. Germline values: CDR1 SGHVS, CDR2 FNYEAQ. V lost 5 bases to trimming and J lost 4 bases; unmatched junction nucleotides: 10. The CDR3 is 15 amino acids. CDR3 DNA sequence: TGTGCCAGCAGCCTAAACAGGGGAGGGATCACTGAAGCTTTCTTT. Its protein product is CASSLNRGGITEAFF. Combining the CDR3 with reference TRBV7-6 and TRBJ1-1 gives the whole variable domain GAGVSQSPRYKVTKRGQDVALRCDPISGHVSLYWYRQALGQGPEFLTYFNYEAQQDKSGLPNDRFSAERPEGSISTLTIQRTEQRDSAMYRCASSLNRGGITEAFFGQGTRLTVV.

The chain joins TRBV29-1 to TRBJ2-1; TRBD2 matches at 7 bases. Germline V lookup: CDR1 SQVTM, CDR2 ANQGSEA. Trimming took 7 bases from V and 0 from J; bases not matched to a gene: 3. The CDR3 sequence is 13 residues long. CDR3 loop: CSGIAGSYNEQFF. CDR3 nucleotide sequence: TGCAGCGGAATAGCGGGCTCCTACAATGAGCAGTTCTTC.

The chain uses TRBV7-2 and TRBJ2-2; 9 bases map to TRBD1. V dropped 1 base and J dropped 1; count of bases not matched to a gene: 7. The CDR3 totals 18 residues. Per the germline V gene, CDR1 is SGHTA and CDR2 is FQGNSA. DNA of the CDR3: TGTGCCAGCAGCTTAGTGGGACAGGGACACTTGAACACCGGGGAGCTGTTTTTT. As protein: CASSLVGQGHLNTGELFF.

With respect to this clone: Only one base separates this from a far larger clonotype, so it likely reflects a read error. V and J are TRBV5-1 and TRBJ1-1, with D possibly being TRBD1 (5 bases). The CDR3 is 14 amino acids. Germline V gives CDR1 SGHRS, CDR2 YFSETQ. This CDR3 reads CTSSLGPTNTEAFF. CDR3 nucleotide sequence: TGCACCAGCAGCTTGGGACCTACGAACACTGAAGCTTTCTTT.

Comments on this clone: The sample carries other DNA sequences with the same CDR3. This chain joins TRBV9 and TRBJ1-4; D perhaps matches TRBD1 (6 bases). Per germline, CDR1 SGDLS and CDR2 YYNGEE. Trimming stripped 0 bases from V and 7 bases from J, with 10 bases between. This CDR3 spans 14 amino acids. Here the CDR3 reads CASSVGQGFEKLFF. DNA for the CDR3: TGTGCCAGCAGCGTAGGTCAGGGGTTTGAAAAACTGTTTTTT.

V gene TRBV9 combines with J gene TRBJ1-2; D remains unclear. Between the trimmed V and J ends, which lost 0 bases and 4 bases, there was a span of 4 bases. Germline loops: CDR1 SGDLS, CDR2 YYNGEE. CDR3 length equals 12 residues. The CDR3 nucleotides read TGTGCCAGCAGCGTAGGAGTCTATGGCTACACCTTC. It specifies CASSVGVYGYTF.

This sequence joins TRBV30 and TRBJ2-1; D is possibly TRBD1 (7 bases). The germline gives CDR1 GTSNPN, CDR2 SVGIG (reference sequence). Trimming cost V 1 base and J 3 bases, with 16 bases left between them. The CDR3 runs 16 residues. The CDR3 is CAWSGRTRGDYNEQFF. CDR3 nucleotide sequence: TGTGCCTGGAGTGGTCGTACCAGGGGGGACTACAATGAGCAGTTCTTC. Full variable domain (rest looked up from reference TRBV30 and TRBJ2-1): SQTIHQWPATLVQPVGSPLSLECTVEGTSNPNLYWYRQAAGRGLQLLFYSVGIGQISSEVPQNLSASRPQDRQFILSSKKLLLSDSGFYLCAWSGRTRGDYNEQFFGPGTRLTVL.

This chain uses TRBV7-2 with TRBJ1-4, with D maybe TRBD1 (5 bases). CDR1 and CDR2 (germline): SGHTA, FQGNSA. Trimming pared 0 bases from V and 3 bases from J, leaving 8 bases between. This CDR3 is 15 amino acids long. DNA for the CDR3: TGTGCCAGCAGCTTAGCTGGGGGGTCTAATGAAAAACTGTTTTTT. Its protein product is CASSLAGGSNEKLFF. Full variable domain (rest looked up from reference TRBV7-2 and TRBJ1-4): GAGVSQSPSNKVTEKGKDVELRCDPISGHTALYWYRQSLGQGLEFLIYFQGNSAPDKSGLPSDRFSAERTGGSVSTLTIQRTQQEDSAVYLCASSLAGGSNEKLFFGSGTQLSVL.

The chain joins TRBV5-1 to TRBJ2-2; TRBD2 might be the D (6 bases). The CDR3 loop spans 15 amino acids. Deletions cut 0 bases from V and 5 bases from J, with 11 bases between. Germline-derived CDR1 and CDR2 are SGHRS and YFSETQ. The chain's CDR3 is CASSLADGGTGELFF. DNA for the CDR3: TGCGCCAGCAGCTTGGCTGACGGGGGAACCGGGGAGCTGTTTTTT.

In its sample, this clone was seen once. V is TRBV5-4 and J is TRBJ1-2, with TRBD1 as a possible D gene (5 bases). The length of the CDR3 is 17 residues. V lost 4 bases, J lost 2 bases, and 21 bases lay in between. The V gene's germline CDR1 is SGHNT and CDR2 YYREEE (reference sequence). The CDR3 is CASSQGGGEGKNYGYTF. CDR3 bases: TGTGCCAGCAGCCAAGGTGGAGGGGAAGGAAAAAACTATGGCTACACCTTC.

The rearrangement links TRBV6-5 to TRBJ1-2; tentative D call: TRBD1 (5 bases). The CDR3 consists of 14 residues. Trimming removed 6 bases at V and 4 bases at J, with 15 bases between. The germline V gene has CDR1 MNHEY and CDR2 SVGAGI. Here the CDR3 DNA reads TGTGCCAGCAGGCGACAGTTTTTCAGCTATGGCTACACCTTC. As protein: CASRRQFFSYGYTF.

To note about this clone: With only one base between it and a far larger clone, this is likely a read error. The identical CDR3 is also encoded by other nucleotide sequences in the sample. The genes are TRBV29-1 and TRBJ2-1; TRBD1 agrees at 11 bases. The CDR3 sequence is 16 residues long. Germline values: CDR1 SQVTM, CDR2 ANQGSEA. V gave up 4 bases and J gave up 6 bases; unmatched junction bases: 11. The CDR3 bases are TGCAGCGTTGGTAAGACCCCGGACAGGGGGCTCAATGAGCAGTTCTTC. Translation gives CSVGKTPDRGLNEQFF.

V gene TRBV7-2 combines with J gene TRBJ2-5; D gene unclear. V lost 1 base, J lost 0 bases, and 9 bases lay in between. CDR1 is SGHTA, CDR2 FQGNSA, per germline. This CDR3 contains 15 residues. CDR3 protein: CASSLDSTNQETQYF. CDR3 DNA: TGTGCCAGCAGCTTAGACAGTACCAACCAAGAGACCCAGTACTTC.

A word on this clone: Other DNA sequences in this specimen translate into the identical CDR3. The chain carries TRBV7-9 and TRBJ1-5, with unresolved D. The V gene lost 1 base and the J gene lost 2 bases, with 0 bases spanning the gap. CDR1 and CDR2 (germline): SEHNR, FQNEAQ (reference sequence). This CDR3 is 12 amino acids long. CDR3 sequence (DNA): TGTGCCAGCAGCTTAGGCAATCAGCCCCAGCATTTT. Translated, it gives CASSLGNQPQHF.

V is TRBV7-9 and J is TRBJ1-4, with 7 bases identical to TRBD1. Per germline, CDR1 SEHNR and CDR2 FQNEAQ (reference sequence). The CDR3 has 15 amino acids. Unmatched junction bases numbered 11, after V lost 5 bases and J lost 8 bases. The CDR3 spells CASSEGVQGREKLFF. The CDR3 nucleotides read TGTGCCAGCAGCGAGGGAGTACAGGGGAGGGAAAAACTGTTTTTT.

The chain uses TRBV30 and TRBJ2-5, with 11 bases aligning to TRBD2. The J call may not be correct, given that the DNA end is closer to TRBJ2-7. The CDR3 is made up of 14 amino acids. CDR1 and CDR2 from the germline V gene are GTSNPN and SVGIG (reference sequence). The CDR3 reads CAWSEGLADYEQYF. The CDR3 DNA is TGTGCCTGGAGTGAGGGACTAGCGGACTACGAGCAGTACTTC.

This clone came up a few times. The chain uses TRBV18 and TRBJ1-1; 10 positions agree with TRBD1. Losses at the gene ends were 3 bases for V and 5 bases for J; bases not matched to a gene: 9. Germline lookup yields CDR1 KGHSH and CDR2 LQKENI. The CDR3 runs to 16 residues. For the CDR3, the DNA is TGTGCCAGCTCACCGCAAGACAGGGGGCTTTTTACTGAAGCTTTCTTT. Encoded protein: CASSPQDRGLFTEAFF.

This clone was picked up one time. A far larger clone lies a single base away; this is likely a read error. The rearrangement joins TRBV27 to TRBJ2-7, with TRBD1 matching over 8 bases. Germline V lookup: CDR1 MNHEY, CDR2 SMNVEV (reference sequence). The CDR3 is 15 amino acids. CDR3 protein: CTSSLGTGHTDEQYF. CDR3 nucleotides: TGTACCAGCAGTTTAGGGACAGGACATACGGACGAGCAGTACTTC.

The chain recombines TRBV28 with TRBJ1-5; perhaps TRBD1 as D (6 bases). V lost 3 bases, J lost 7 bases, and 19 bases lay in between. This CDR3 has 16 amino acids. Germline-derived CDR1 and CDR2 are MDHEN and SYDVKM. The CDR3 reads CASSFSGRGFQQPQHF. The CDR3 region has the DNA TGTGCCAGCAGTTTTTCGGGTAGGGGGTTTCAACAGCCCCAGCATTTT.

This chain uses TRBV30 with TRBJ2-1; 8 bases are a match to TRBD2. From germline, CDR1 is GTSNPN and CDR2 SVGIG (reference sequence). V gave up 3 bases and J gave up 4 bases; unmatched junction bases: 14. This CDR3 is built from 17 residues. The CDR3 protein is CAWRGPSGRALYNEQFF. Written as DNA, the CDR3 is TGTGCCTGGAGGGGGCCCAGCGGGAGAGCCCTTTACAATGAGCAGTTCTTC.

In its sample, this clone was seen many times. V is TRBV2 and J is TRBJ2-7; no clear D gene. The V end was cut by 9 bases, the J end by 7 bases, with 19 bases between. CDR3 length: 13 amino acids. Germline-derived CDR1 and CDR2 are SNHLY and FYNNEI. The CDR3 DNA follows: TGTGCCAGTGAAGGACGGGTTGACGGTGAGCAGTACTTC. Residues: CASEGRVDGEQYF. The variable domain in full, completed from reference TRBV2 and TRBJ2-7, reads EPEVTQTPSHQVTQMGQEVILRCVPISNHLYFYWYRQILGQKVEFLVSFYNNEISEKSEIFDDQFSVERPDGSNFTLKIRSTKLEDSAMYFCASEGRVDGEQYFGPGTRLTVT.

Comment on this clone: A far larger clone is off by one base, so a read error is likely. The genes are TRBV10-3 and TRBJ2-1; TRBD1 agrees at 7 bases. CDR1 and CDR2 (germline): ENHRY, SYGVKD. The CDR3 loop spans 12 amino acids. The DNA for the CDR3 is TGTGCCATCAGTGAGCCTGGACAGGAGCGGTTCTTC. Translated: CAISEPGQERFF.

The V and J genes are TRBV6-5 and TRBJ1-4; 9 positions match TRBD1. V was pared by 9 bases and J by 6 bases, with 8 bases of the junction left unmatched. The CDR3 spans 14 residues. The germline V gene encodes CDR1 MNHEY and CDR2 SVGAGI. CDR3 in amino acids: CARSRTGADEKLFF. The DNA of the CDR3 is TGTGCCAGGAGTCGGACAGGGGCCGATGAAAAACTGTTTTTT.

This clone showed up just once. Since a far larger clone is one base different, this is likely a read error. This sequence joins TRBV29-1 and TRBJ2-1; D may be TRBD1 (6 bases). With 5 bases removed from V and 9 bases from J, the gap between germline ends came to 17 bases. The germline V gene encodes CDR1 SQVTM and CDR2 ANQGSEA. This CDR3 comprises 13 residues. The CDR3 bases are TGCAGCGTTATGGACAGCCTCGGGCCTGAGCAGTTCTTC. It translates to CSVMDSLGPEQFF.